The 2 T cell receptor beta chains given below trace back to one sample, sequenced in a study of T cell responses to AZD1222 COVID-19 vaccine. Some clones are missing from TCRdb's copy, which holds only in-frame ones; the method was immunoSEQ multiplex PCR. This sample has 180,000 or so clones; approximately 90% occur once, and the top ten carry about 1.5%. The input for sequencing was peripheral blood, taken 28 days after the second AZD1222 dose. These receptors were obtained from an adult who received the AZD1222 COVID-19 vaccine.

The rearrangement links TRBV6-5 to TRBJ1-2, with 7 bases matching TRBD1. The CDR3 contains 14 residues. J lost 8 bases, V lost 6 bases, and 12 bases had no gene match. Germline V gives CDR1 MNHEY, CDR2 SVGAGI. CDR3 protein: CASSDRVGARGYTF. The DNA of the CDR3 is TGTGCCAGCAGCGACAGGGTGGGGGCTAGAGGCTACACCTTC.

The chain carries TRBV18 and TRBJ2-2; D uncertain. This CDR3 is 13 amino acids long. Per the germline V gene, CDR1 is KGHSH and CDR2 is LQKENI. The germline V and J ends were trimmed by 3 bases and 5 bases, with 7 bases remaining between them. CDR3 region: CASSPKDTGELFF. The CDR3 DNA reads TGTGCCAGCTCACCCAAAGATACCGGGGAGCTGTTTTTT.